This TCR beta chain emerged from a study of low-dose radiotherapy and immunotherapy resistance in tumors (dated by TCRdb to between 2021 and 2022). In terms of the full investigation: In Cohort 1, each fraction delivered 0.5 Gy every 2 weeks, and the prescribed total PTV dose was 6.5 Gy. Superscript III and a set of TRAV- and TRBV-specific primers were used to synthesize first-strand cDNA, so that both TCRalpha and TCRbeta chains were covered. Aspirin 300 mg was taken orally once daily by patients for four cycles, starting on cycle 1 day 1. In Cohort 2, 1 Gy per fraction was delivered every two weeks, for a total of 13 Gy over 26 weeks. Intravenous cyclophosphamide at 200 mg/m2 was administered every two weeks, one day ahead of each radiation and immunotherapy administration. An Illumina MiniSeq instrument was used to deep-sequence the TCRalpha and TCRbeta libraries. Patients were given nivolumab as a 240 mg flat dose every two weeks and ipilimumab at 1 mg/kg every six weeks, with both drugs delivered intravenously. Eight patients were included in the translational analysis, namely three from the first dose cohort plus the first five from the second dose cohort. The trial did not randomize participants into treatment groups.

The sample was run on an Illumina MiniSeq. TCRs were amplified for about 19 PCR cycles with Phusion, using a constant-region primer paired with the adapter attached to the V primers. Isolated mRNA was amplified with the MessageAmp II aRNA Amplification Kit, using a roughly 16-hour in vitro transcription at 37°C. The Dynabeads mRNA DIRECT Purification Kit was used to isolate mRNA for TCR sequencing. A second roughly 25-cycle Phusion PCR added indexed Illumina adapters, and products were purified with AMPure XP beads. The original methods were these. Custom Perl scripts were used to pool TCR sequences that encoded the same protein, to remove out-of-frame sequences, and to calculate the abundance of each clonotype. The analysis excluded TCR sequences that were supported by just one read. Shannon entropy, Gini index, clonality, richness, and the frequency of TCRs shared between repertoires were included as repertoire metrics. TCRdb handled the public reads itself, with Q25 trimming in fastp and clone calling in MiXCR, and kept productive beta chains. Under each unique CDR3 protein, matching rows form one entry showing the most common genes and DNA. The V and J calls shown here were made by TCRdb, not taken from the authors' results. Present in this sample are tens of thousands of distinct CDR3 sequences, approximately 12% of which were seen just once. Of the sample, approximately 6.2% falls within the top ten clones.

This clonotype has ten or more counts. Its specific antigen is unknown. Base qualities were left out, and no much larger clone turns up one base away. This specimen's time point label, interpreted: before trial treatment. Donors were enrolled in RACIN, a single-arm phase I dose-escalation trial combining nivolumab, ipilimumab, aspirin, low-dose cyclophosphamide and low-dose radiotherapy. Patients with advanced, TIL-negative solid tumors were considered eligible. Sequenced here: PBMCs, sampled before treatment. The receptor comes from a female donor with ovarian cancer.

This receptor has the CDR3 CASSSRDRGGTQYF. In nucleotides, the sequence is TGCGCCAGCAGCTCCCGGGACAGGGGAGGGACCCAGTACTTC. This chain joins TRBV5-1 to TRBJ2-5; 10 bases in the middle match TRBD1. V is cut back by 3 bases and J by 7 bases, with 6 bases in the junction unmatched. There are 14 amino acids in the CDR3, from cysteine to phenylalanine inclusive. Only the CDR3 portion is preserved as DNA: 42 bases, with reading frame beginning at the first base. CDR1 and CDR2 were assigned from the germline V gene as SGHRS and YFSETQ.